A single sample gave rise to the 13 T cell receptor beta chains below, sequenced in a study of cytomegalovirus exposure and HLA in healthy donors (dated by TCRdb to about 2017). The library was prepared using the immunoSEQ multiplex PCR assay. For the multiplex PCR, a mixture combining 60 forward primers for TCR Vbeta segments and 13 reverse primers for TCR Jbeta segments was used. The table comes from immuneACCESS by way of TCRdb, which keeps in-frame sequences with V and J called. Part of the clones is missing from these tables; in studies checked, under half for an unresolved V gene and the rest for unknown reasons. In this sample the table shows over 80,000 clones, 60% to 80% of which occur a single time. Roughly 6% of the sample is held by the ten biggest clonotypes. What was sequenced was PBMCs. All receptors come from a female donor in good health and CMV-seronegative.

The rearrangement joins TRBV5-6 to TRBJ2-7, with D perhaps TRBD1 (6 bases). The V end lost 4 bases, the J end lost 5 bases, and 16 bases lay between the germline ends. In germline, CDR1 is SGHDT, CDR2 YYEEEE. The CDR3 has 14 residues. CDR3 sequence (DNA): TGTGCCAGCAGCCACAACAGGGTCGGAGACGAGCAGTACTTC. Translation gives CASSHNRVGDEQYF.

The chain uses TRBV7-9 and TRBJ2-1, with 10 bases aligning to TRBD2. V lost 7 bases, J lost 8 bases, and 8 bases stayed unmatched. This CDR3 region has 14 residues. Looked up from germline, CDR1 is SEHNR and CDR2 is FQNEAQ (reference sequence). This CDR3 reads CASILAGVSDEQFF. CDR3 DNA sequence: TGTGCCAGCATCCTAGCGGGAGTATCAGATGAGCAGTTCTTC.

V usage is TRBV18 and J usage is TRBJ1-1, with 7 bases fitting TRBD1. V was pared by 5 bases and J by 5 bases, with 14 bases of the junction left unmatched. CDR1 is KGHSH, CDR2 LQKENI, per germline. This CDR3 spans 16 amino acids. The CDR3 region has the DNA TGTGCCAGCTCAACAGCGGTGACAGGGAAGGGGACTGAAGCTTTCTTT. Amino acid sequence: CASSTAVTGKGTEAFF.

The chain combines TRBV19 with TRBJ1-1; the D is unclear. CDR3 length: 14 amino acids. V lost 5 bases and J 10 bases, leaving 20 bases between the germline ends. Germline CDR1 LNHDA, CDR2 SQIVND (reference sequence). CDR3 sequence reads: CASSSSRGESGAFF. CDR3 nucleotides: TGTGCCAGTAGTTCCTCACGGGGAGAGTCTGGAGCTTTCTTT.

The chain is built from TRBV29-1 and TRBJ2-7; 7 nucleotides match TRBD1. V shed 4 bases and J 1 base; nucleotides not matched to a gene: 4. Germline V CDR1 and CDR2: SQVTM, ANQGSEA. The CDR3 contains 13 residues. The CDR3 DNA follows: TGCAGCGTTGGACAGGGAAATTCCTACGAGCAGTACTTC. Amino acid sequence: CSVGQGNSYEQYF.

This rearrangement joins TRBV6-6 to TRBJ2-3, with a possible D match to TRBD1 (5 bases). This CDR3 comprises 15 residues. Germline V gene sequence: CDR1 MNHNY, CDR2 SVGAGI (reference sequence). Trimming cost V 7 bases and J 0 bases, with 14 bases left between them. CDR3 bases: TGTGCCAGCAACCCTATAAAGGGGAGCACAGATACGCAGTATTTT. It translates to CASNPIKGSTDTQYF.

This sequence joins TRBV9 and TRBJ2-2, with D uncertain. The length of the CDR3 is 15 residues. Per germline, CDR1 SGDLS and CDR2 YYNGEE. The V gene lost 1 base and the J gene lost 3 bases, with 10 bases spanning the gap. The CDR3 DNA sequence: TGTGCCAGCAGCGTACGGAACGGAGACACCGGGGAGCTGTTTTTT. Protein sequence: CASSVRNGDTGELFF.

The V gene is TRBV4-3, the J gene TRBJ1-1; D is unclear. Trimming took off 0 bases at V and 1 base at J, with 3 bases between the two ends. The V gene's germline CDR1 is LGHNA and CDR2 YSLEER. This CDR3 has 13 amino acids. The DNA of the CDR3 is TGCGCCAGCAGCCAAGACCGGAACACTGAAGCTTTCTTT. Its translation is CASSQDRNTEAFF.

The CDR3 DNA is TGCGCCAGCACAAAGACAGGGCCCTACGAGCAGTACTTC. It is translated as CASTKTGPYEQYF. The chain is built from TRBV5-1 and TRBJ2-7, with 7 bases identical to TRBD1. CDR1 and CDR2 from the germline V gene are SGHRS and YFSETQ. J gave up 2 bases and V 6 bases, and 5 bases lay outside the gene matches. CDR3 length: 13 amino acids.

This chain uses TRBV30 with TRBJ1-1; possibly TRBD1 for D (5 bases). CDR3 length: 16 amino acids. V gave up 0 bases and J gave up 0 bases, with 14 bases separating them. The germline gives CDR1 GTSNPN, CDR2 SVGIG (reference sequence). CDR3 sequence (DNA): TGTGCCTGGAGTGTTGGCAGGGTAATTTTGAACACTGAAGCTTTCTTT. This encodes CAWSVGRVILNTEAFF.

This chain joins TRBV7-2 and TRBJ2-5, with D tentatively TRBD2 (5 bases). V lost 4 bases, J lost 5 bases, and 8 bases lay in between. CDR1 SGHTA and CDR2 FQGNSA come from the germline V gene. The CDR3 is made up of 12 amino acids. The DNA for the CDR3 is TGTGCCAGCAGCTCGCGGGCGGAGACCCAGTACTTC. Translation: CASSSRAETQYF. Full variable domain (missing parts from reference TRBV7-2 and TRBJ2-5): GAGVSQSPSNKVTEKGKDVELRCDPISGHTALYWYRQSLGQGLEFLIYFQGNSAPDKSGLPSDRFSAERTGGSVSTLTIQRTQQEDSAVYLCASSSRAETQYFGPGTRLLVL.

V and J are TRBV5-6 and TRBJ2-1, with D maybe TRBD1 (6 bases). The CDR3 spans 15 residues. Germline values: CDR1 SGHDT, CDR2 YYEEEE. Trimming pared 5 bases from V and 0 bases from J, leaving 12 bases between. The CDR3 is CASSTGLSSYNEQFF. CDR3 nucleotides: TGTGCCAGCAGTACAGGGTTAAGCTCCTACAATGAGCAGTTCTTC.

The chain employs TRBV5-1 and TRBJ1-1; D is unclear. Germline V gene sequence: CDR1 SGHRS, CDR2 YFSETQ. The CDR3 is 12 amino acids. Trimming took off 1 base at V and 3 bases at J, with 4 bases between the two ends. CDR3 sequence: CASSLRDTEAFF. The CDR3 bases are TGCGCCAGCAGCTTGAGAGACACTGAAGCTTTCTTT.